This TCR beta chain comes out of a study of Graves' ophthalmopathy and Graves' hyperthyroidism. This clonotype was detected once. With 6 bases removed from V and 7 bases from J, the gap between germline ends came to 15 bases. This CDR3 has 14 amino acids. Germline V gives CDR1 LNHDA, CDR2 SQIVND (reference sequence). Amplification of TCR beta CDR3 regions used RNA transcripts. RT-PCR was first run with HTBI primers, then multiplex PCR in a second round. TCRdb redid the calling of the multiplex PCR reads with MiXCR, one entry per CDR3 protein. The sample holds around 470,000 distinct CDR3 sequences, 14% seen once. Patients with other autoimmune diseases, uncontrolled infections, pregnancy or lactation were excluded. Diagnoses were established from clinical symptoms, serum thyroxine, TRAb, thyroid ultrasound and orbital computed tomography. PBMCs came from about 10 ml of fresh peripheral blood.

Sequencing used blood. The TCR comes from a woman aged 30 to 39 with Graves' ophthalmopathy. V and J are TRBV19 and TRBJ2-2; D is perhaps TRBD2 (6 bases). The CDR3 is CASRSGTGLGELFF. CDR3 nucleotides: TGTGCCAGTAGAAGTGGAACGGGACTCGGGGAGCTGTTTTTT.